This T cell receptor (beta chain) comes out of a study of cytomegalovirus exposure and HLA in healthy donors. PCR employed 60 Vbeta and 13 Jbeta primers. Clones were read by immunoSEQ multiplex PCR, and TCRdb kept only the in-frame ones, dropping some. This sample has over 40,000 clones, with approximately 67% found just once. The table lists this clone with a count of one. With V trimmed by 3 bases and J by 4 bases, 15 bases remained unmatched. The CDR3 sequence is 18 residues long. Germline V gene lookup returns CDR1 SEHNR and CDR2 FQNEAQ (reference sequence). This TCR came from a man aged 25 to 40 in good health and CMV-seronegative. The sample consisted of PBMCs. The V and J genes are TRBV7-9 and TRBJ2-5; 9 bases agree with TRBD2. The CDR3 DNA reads TGTGCCAGCAGCTTCCTGGAGGAGCGGGAGGTGGAGGGAGAGACCCAGTACTTC. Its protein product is CASSFLEEREVEGETQYF.